This T cell receptor (beta chain) is drawn from a study of PD-L1 blockade in urothelial cancer. On the study more broadly: Timepoints chosen for blood analysis were 3 weeks (second dose) and 6 weeks after treatment start.

Between the trimmed V and J ends, which lost 3 bases and 5 bases, there was a span of 22 bases. The CDR3 covers 17 residues. In germline, CDR1 is KGHSH, CDR2 LQKENI. Some clones are missing from TCRdb's copy, which holds only in-frame ones; the method was immunoSEQ multiplex PCR. There are 30,000 or so clones in the sample; roughly nine tenths occur only once, and approximately 8% lies in the top ten. Time point here: peripheral blood 6 weeks after treatment start. Sequenced here: PBMCs, sampled around atezolizumab (anti-PD-L1) treatment. The rearrangement links TRBV18 to TRBJ2-5, with D perhaps TRBD1 (7 bases). The receptor was derived from a man older than 75 with urothelial cancer. CDR3: CASSPPGLEGADETQYF. CDR3 bases: TGTGCCAGCTCACCTCCTGGCTTGGAGGGGGCGGATGAGACCCAGTACTTC.